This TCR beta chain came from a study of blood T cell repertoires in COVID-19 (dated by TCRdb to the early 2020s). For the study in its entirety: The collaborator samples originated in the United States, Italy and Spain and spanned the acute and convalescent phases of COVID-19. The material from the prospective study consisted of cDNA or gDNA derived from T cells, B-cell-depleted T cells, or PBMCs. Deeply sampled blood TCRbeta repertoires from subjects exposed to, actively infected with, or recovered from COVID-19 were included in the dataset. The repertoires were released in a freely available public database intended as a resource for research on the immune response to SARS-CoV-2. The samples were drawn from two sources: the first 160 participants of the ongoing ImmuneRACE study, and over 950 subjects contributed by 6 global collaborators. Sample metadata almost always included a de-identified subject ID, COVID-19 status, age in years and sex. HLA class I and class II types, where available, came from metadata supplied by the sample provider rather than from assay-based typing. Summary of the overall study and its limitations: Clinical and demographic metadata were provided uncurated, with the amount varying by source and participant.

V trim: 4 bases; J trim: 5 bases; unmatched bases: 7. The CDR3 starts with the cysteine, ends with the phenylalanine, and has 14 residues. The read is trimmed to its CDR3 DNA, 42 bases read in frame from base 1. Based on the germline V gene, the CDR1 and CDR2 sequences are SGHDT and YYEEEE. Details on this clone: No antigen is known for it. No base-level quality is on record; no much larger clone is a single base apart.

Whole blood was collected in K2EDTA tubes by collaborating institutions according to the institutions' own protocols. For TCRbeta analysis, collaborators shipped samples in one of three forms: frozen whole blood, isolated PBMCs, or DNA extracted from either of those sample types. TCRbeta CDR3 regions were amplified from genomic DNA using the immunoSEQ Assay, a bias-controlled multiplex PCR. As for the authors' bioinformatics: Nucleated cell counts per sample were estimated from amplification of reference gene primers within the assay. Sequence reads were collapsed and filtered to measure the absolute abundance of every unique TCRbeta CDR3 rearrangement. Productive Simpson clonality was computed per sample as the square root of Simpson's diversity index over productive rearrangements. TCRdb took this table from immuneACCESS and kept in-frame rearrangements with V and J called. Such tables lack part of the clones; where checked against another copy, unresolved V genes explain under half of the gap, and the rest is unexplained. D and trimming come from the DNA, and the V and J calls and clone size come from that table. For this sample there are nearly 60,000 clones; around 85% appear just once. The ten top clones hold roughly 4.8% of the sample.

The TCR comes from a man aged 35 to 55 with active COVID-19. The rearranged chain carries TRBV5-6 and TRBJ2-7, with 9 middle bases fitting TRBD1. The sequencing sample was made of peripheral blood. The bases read TGTGCCAGCAGCCAGGGACAGGGTCTAAACGAGCAGTACTTC. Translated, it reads CASSQGQGLNEQYF.